Here is one T cell receptor (beta chain) with its context. Its target is unknown. Germline CDR1 reads DFQATT; CDR2 reads SNEGSKA (reference sequence). The CDR3 is made up of 12 amino acids. Via MiXCR, TCRdb re-called the 5' RACE reads, giving one row per CDR3 protein. Of about 300,000 distinct CDR3 sequences in the sample, 7.5% to 9.5% were seen once. These data come from a study of T cells after yellow fever vaccination. Regarding the study as a whole: A large majority of primary-vaccination clones showed up again after the booster (96% CD4, around 88% CD8). The secondary response was weaker but peaked faster, day 5 versus 15.

The sequencing used CD4+ T cells sorted from PBMCs, collected 5 days after the yellow fever booster vaccination. The chain has TRBV20-1 and TRBJ1-1; a weak D match, TRBD1 (6 bases). The source of this sequence is a man aged 18 to 29 who received the YFV17D yellow fever vaccine. The CDR3 DNA reads TGCAGCGCAAGACAGGAGCCTTTAGGGGCTTTCTTT. This codes for CSARQEPLGAFF.